What follows are 31 T cell receptor beta chains derived from one specimen sequenced in a study of T cell responses to AZD1222 COVID-19 vaccine. The table came from immunoSEQ multiplex PCR; TCRdb's copy has only in-frame clones and leaves some out. This sample has approximately 110,000 clones, with approximately 90% found just once. Sample: peripheral blood, taken 28 days after the second AZD1222 dose. All receptors derive from an adult who received the AZD1222 COVID-19 vaccine.

The J gene is TRBJ2-1, the V gene TRBV6-1; 8 nucleotides line up with TRBD1. Per the germline V gene, CDR1 is MNHNS and CDR2 is SASEGT. The CDR3 contains 15 residues. The junction had 8 bases not matched to a gene; V was cut back by 6 bases and J by 4 bases. The CDR3 DNA is TGTGCCAGCAGCTCCCCGGGACAGGAATACAATGAGCAGTTCTTC. Amino acid sequence: CASSSPGQEYNEQFF.

The chain uses TRBV6-5 and TRBJ1-1; D not resolved. The V end lost 5 bases, the J end lost 0 bases, and 10 bases lay between the germline ends. CDR3 size: 14 residues. In germline, CDR1 is MNHEY, CDR2 SVGAGI. The chain's CDR3 is CASSPSRMNTEAFF. Here the CDR3 DNA reads TGTGCCAGCAGTCCTAGTAGGATGAACACTGAAGCTTTCTTT.

V usage is TRBV3-1 (or the pseudogene TRBV3-2) and J usage is TRBJ2-7, with D uncertain. Trimming cost V 0 bases and J 8 bases, with 5 bases left between them. This CDR3 contains 11 residues. Germline lookup yields CDR1 LGHDT and CDR2 YNNKEL (reference sequence). The CDR3 DNA follows: TGTGCCAGCAGCCAAGACGTGAAGCAGTACTTC. This sequence encodes CASSQDVKQYF.

The gene calls are TRBV10-1 and TRBJ1-1, with D possibly matching TRBD1 (5 bases). Germline CDR1 reads WNHNN; CDR2 reads SYGVQD (reference sequence). This CDR3 has 13 amino acids. Trimming removed 3 bases from V and 5 bases from J, with 10 bases in between. The CDR3 here is CASSDRVATEAFF. The CDR3 DNA sequence: TGCGCCAGCAGTGACAGGGTGGCTACTGAAGCTTTCTTT.

A remark on this clone: The junction shows a germline mismatch at one end, possibly a read error. V is TRBV7-7 and J is TRBJ1-3, with a weak D call TRBD1 (6 bases). The CDR3 spans 17 residues. CDR1 and CDR2 (germline): SSHAT, FNYEAQ (reference sequence). The chain's CDR3 is CASSPSVGGRSGNTIYF. The CDR3 DNA is TGTGCTAGCAGTCCCTCCGTAGGGGGTAGATCTGGAAACACCATATATTTT.

The gene calls are TRBV6-6 and TRBJ2-1; 11 bases map to TRBD1. V shed 4 bases, J shed 6 bases, and the junction held 8 bases outside the gene matches. The CDR3 is 16 residues long. CDR1 and CDR2 from the germline V gene are MNHNY and SVGAGI (reference sequence). The CDR3 is CASSFLGQGALNEQFF. The CDR3, as DNA: TGTGCCAGCAGTTTCTTAGGACAGGGGGCTCTCAATGAGCAGTTCTTC.

The chain links TRBV5-6 to TRBJ1-4; D gene ambiguous. The V gene's germline CDR1 is SGHDT and CDR2 YYEEEE. Trimming shortened V by 0 bases and J by 2 bases, and 14 bases separated the two germline ends. This CDR3 comprises 17 residues. CDR3 DNA: TGTGCCAGCAGCTTGGGGTCCCTCGGGCGTACTAATGAAAAACTGTTTTTT. Amino acids: CASSLGSLGRTNEKLFF.

The gene calls are TRBV6-1 and TRBJ2-7; D possibly corresponds to TRBD2 (5 bases). V was cut by 5 bases and J by 2 bases, with 10 bases left in between. Germline values: CDR1 MNHNS, CDR2 SASEGT. The CDR3 contains 13 residues. CDR3 protein: CASSTRETYEQYF. The CDR3 DNA is TGTGCCAGCAGTACCCGGGAAACCTACGAGCAGTACTTC.

The CDR3 DNA is TGCGCCAGCAGCCCACCTTTGGGGGGTCGGACTGAAGCTTTCTTT. Translated: CASSPPLGGRTEAFF. This chain connects TRBV5-1 to TRBJ1-1, with D perhaps TRBD1 (5 bases). V lost 4 bases to trimming and J lost 5 bases, with 18 bases between them. This CDR3 spans 15 amino acids. CDR1 is SGHRS and CDR2 is YFSETQ in the germline V gene.

The V call is TRBV29-1, the J call TRBJ1-1, with 8 bases matching TRBD1. CDR1 is SQVTM and CDR2 is ANQGSEA in the germline V gene. The V and J ends lost 6 bases and 1 base, in that order; junction bases with no gene match: 7. The CDR3 spans 14 residues. In nucleotides, the CDR3 is TGCAGCGTCGGACAGGGTGGTTGGAACACTGAAGCTTTCTTT. It codes for CSVGQGGWNTEAFF.

The chain recombines TRBV29-1 with TRBJ2-5; TRBD2 aligns across 8 bases. The trim removed 3 bases at V and 2 bases at J, leaving 11 bases unmatched. The CDR3 has 16 amino acids. From germline, CDR1 is SQVTM and CDR2 ANQGSEA. The CDR3 loop is CSVDTSGTAPQETQYF. CDR3 bases: TGCAGCGTTGACACTAGCGGCACGGCCCCTCAAGAGACCCAGTACTTC.

This clone has just one count. The gene calls are TRBV11-1 and TRBJ2-3, with 10 bases fitting TRBD1. The germline gives CDR1 SGHAT, CDR2 FQDESV (reference sequence). The J segment lost 6 bases and the V segment lost 2 bases, leaving 8 bases of the junction unmatched. CDR3 length: 16 residues. CDR3 amino acids: CASSLPVGQGEDTQYF. The CDR3 DNA follows: TGTGCCAGCAGCTTACCTGTAGGACAGGGGGAGGATACGCAGTATTTT.

The gene calls are TRBV6-5 and TRBJ2-1; 8 nucleotides match TRBD1. This CDR3 spans 16 amino acids. The germline V gene has CDR1 MNHEY and CDR2 SVGAGI. V lost 2 bases to trimming and J lost 0 bases; unmatched junction nucleotides: 3. The CDR3 protein is CASSYADRVSYNEQFF. CDR3 in DNA: TGTGCCAGCAGTTACGCGGACAGGGTCTCCTACAATGAGCAGTTCTTC.

The chain joins TRBV6-5 to TRBJ1-2; D remains ambiguous. The germline V gene has CDR1 MNHEY and CDR2 SVGAGI. Trimming pared 2 bases from V and 3 bases from J, leaving 7 bases between. The CDR3 contains 13 residues. The CDR3 loop is CASSYGVYYGYTF. The CDR3 nucleotides are TGTGCCAGCAGTTACGGGGTTTACTATGGCTACACCTTC.

The chain carries TRBV5-6 and TRBJ1-1; no firm D call. Germline assignment: CDR1 SGHDT and CDR2 YYEEEE. Trimming removed 4 bases from V and 0 bases from J, with 22 bases in between. This CDR3 is 18 amino acids long. In DNA, the CDR3 is TGTGCCAGCAGCCGACCGGGCTTCATTGGGAGGATGAACACTGAAGCTTTCTTT. Amino acid sequence: CASSRPGFIGRMNTEAFF.

The chain recombines TRBV27 with TRBJ2-5; a weak D match, TRBD1 (5 bases). Germline V gene data show CDR1 as MNHEY and CDR2 as SMNVEV (reference sequence). CDR3 size: 15 residues. V lost 1 base to trimming and J lost 0 bases, with 9 bases between them. CDR3 loop: CASSLLDRYQETQYF. For the CDR3, the DNA is TGTGCCAGCAGTTTATTAGACAGATACCAAGAGACCCAGTACTTC.

This clone has just a few counts. The chain links TRBV7-9 to TRBJ1-2, with a weak D call TRBD1 (5 bases). The CDR3 is 12 amino acids. Germline V gene data show CDR1 as SEHNR and CDR2 as FQNEAQ (reference sequence). The V end was cut by 1 base, the J end by 5 bases, with 5 bases between. This chain's CDR3 is CASSLGGYGYTF. For the CDR3, the DNA is TGTGCCAGCAGCTTAGGGGGGTATGGCTACACCTTC.

The chain carries TRBV10-3 and TRBJ1-3; the D is unclear. V gave up 0 bases and J gave up 0 bases, with 9 bases separating them. This CDR3 has 16 amino acids. Germline V gene data show CDR1 as ENHRY and CDR2 as SYGVKD. The CDR3 DNA follows: TGTGCCATCAGTGAGTCGAAGGGCTTCTCTGGAAACACCATATATTTT. Its protein is CAISESKGFSGNTIYF.

This chain connects TRBV5-1 to TRBJ2-7; 14 bases fit TRBD2. CDR3 length equals 16 residues. CDR1 is SGHRS, CDR2 YFSETQ, per germline. The ends lost 0 bases at V and 2 bases at J; junction bases unmatched: 1. CDR3 region: CASSLGLAGGTYEQYF. CDR3 DNA: TGCGCCAGCAGCTTGGGACTAGCGGGGGGGACCTACGAGCAGTACTTC.

CDR3 protein: CASSGQGRNEQFF. DNA for the CDR3: TGTGCCAGCAGTGGACAGGGCCGGAATGAGCAGTTCTTC. This rearrangement joins TRBV12-3 or TRBV12-4 to TRBJ2-1; 8 bases line up with TRBD1. The CDR3 contains 13 residues. V lost 5 bases to trimming and J lost 7 bases; unmatched junction nucleotides: 4.

The rearrangement links TRBV5-1 to TRBJ2-2; TRBD1 matches 9 bases. There are 16 residues in the CDR3. CDR1 and CDR2 (germline): SGHRS, YFSETQ. V trimming: 3 bases; J trimming: 3 bases; junction bases outside the gene matches: 6. DNA for the CDR3: TGCGCCAGCAGCTATAACGACAGGGGGGACACCGGGGAGCTGTTTTTT. Translation: CASSYNDRGDTGELFF.

V usage is TRBV9 and J usage is TRBJ1-5, with unresolved D. The length of the CDR3 is 14 residues. V dropped 0 bases and J dropped 5 bases, with 9 bases sitting between them. Germline V gives CDR1 SGDLS, CDR2 YYNGEE. Here the CDR3 reads CASSVDSHDQPQHF. DNA of the CDR3: TGTGCCAGCAGCGTAGATAGTCATGATCAGCCCCAGCATTTT.

The chain uses TRBV10-2 and TRBJ1-4; 7 nucleotides agree with TRBD1. In germline, CDR1 is WSHSY, CDR2 SAAADI. The CDR3 is 15 residues long. The V gene end was trimmed by 2 bases and the J gene end by 4 bases; junction bases not matched to a gene: 4. The CDR3 protein is CASSERGQFNEKLFF. The CDR3 nucleotides are TGCGCCAGCAGTGAGAGGGGACAGTTTAATGAAAAACTGTTTTTT.

The chain combines TRBV7-6 with TRBJ2-7; D gene uncertain. The CDR3 covers 16 residues. Trimming took 4 bases from V and 3 from J, leaving 19 bases between them. Germline V gene data show CDR1 as SGHVS and CDR2 as FNYEAQ. The CDR3 loop reads CASSSPGFPTHYEQYF. CDR3 bases: TGTGCCAGCAGCTCCCCCGGGTTTCCCACCCACTACGAGCAGTACTTC.

The chain links TRBV7-9 to TRBJ2-3; 8 nucleotides align to TRBD1. This CDR3 has 17 amino acids. From germline, CDR1 is SEHNR and CDR2 FQNEAQ (reference sequence). The trim removed 5 bases at V and 0 bases at J, leaving 10 bases unmatched. CDR3 protein: CASSTLTRTGSTDTQYF. CDR3 nucleotides: TGTGCCAGCAGCACCCTCACCCGGACAGGGAGCACAGATACGCAGTATTTT.

This chain connects TRBV9 to TRBJ1-2; D remains ambiguous. V lost 0 bases and J 8 bases, leaving 17 bases between the germline ends. Germline V lookup: CDR1 SGDLS, CDR2 YYNGEE. CDR3 length: 15 residues. Here the CDR3 reads CASSVEVTALLGYTF. CDR3 nucleotides: TGTGCCAGCAGCGTAGAGGTAACAGCCCTCCTGGGCTACACCTTC.

The CDR3 DNA follows: TGTGCCAGCAGCAGGGACGTCAGCTCCTACGAGCAGTACTTC. Encoded protein: CASSRDVSSYEQYF. This sequence joins TRBV5-4 and TRBJ2-7, with D perhaps TRBD1 or TRBD2 (5 bases each). With 4 bases removed from V and 0 bases from J, the gap between germline ends came to 11 bases. The CDR3 runs to 14 residues. Germline V gives CDR1 SGHNT, CDR2 YYREEE (reference sequence).

V usage is TRBV11-2 and J usage is TRBJ2-3; 9 positions agree with TRBD1. The CDR3 length is 17 residues. CDR1 is SGHAT, CDR2 FQNNGV, per germline. The ends lost 4 bases at V and 4 bases at J; junction bases unmatched: 12. DNA of the CDR3: TGTGCCAGCAGCTCCATAAAGGGGACAGGGAGTCCAGATACGCAGTATTTT. Protein: CASSSIKGTGSPDTQYF.

V gene TRBV7-9 combines with J gene TRBJ1-1, with D perhaps TRBD1 (6 bases). CDR1 is SEHNR, CDR2 FQNEAQ, per germline (reference sequence). V lost 5 bases, J lost 1 base, and 14 bases lay in between. This CDR3 contains 15 residues. For the CDR3, the DNA is TGTGCCAGCAGCACACGGGGGCGGGCGAACACTGAAGCTTTCTTT. This encodes CASSTRGRANTEAFF.

The chain has TRBV5-4 and TRBJ1-2; D might be TRBD1 (6 bases). V gave up 4 bases and J gave up 5 bases, with 15 bases separating them. Looked up from germline, CDR1 is SGHNT and CDR2 is YYREEE (reference sequence). The CDR3 consists of 14 residues. Written as DNA, the CDR3 is TGTGCCAGCAGCCTACTGACAGGCGCGTATGGCTACACCTTC. It yields the protein CASSLLTGAYGYTF.

CDR3 protein: CASSFWFNQPQHF. DNA of the CDR3: TGTGCCAGCAGTTTTTGGTTCAATCAGCCCCAGCATTTT. J is TRBJ1-5 and V is TRBV12-3 or TRBV12-4; D unclear. Deletions cut 3 bases from V and 3 bases from J, with 6 bases between. This CDR3 comprises 13 residues.